This T cell receptor (beta chain) is drawn from a study of response to subunit inactivated influenza vaccine. Study results and caveats: Few new T cells, the authors suggested, are recruited by each seasonal influenza vaccination.

TCRdb independently ran MiXCR on the RT-PCR reads; one entry per CDR3 protein. This table holds about 520,000 distinct CDR3 sequences, roughly 25% found once. On this clonotype itself: The antigen remains undetermined.

V dropped 6 bases and J dropped 2 bases, with 14 bases sitting between them. The CDR3 is 14 amino acids. Germline V gene sequence: CDR1 DFQATT, CDR2 SNEGSKA (reference sequence). The sequencing used CD4+ T cells sorted from PBMCs, collected approximately 5 days after vaccination. The gene calls are TRBV20-1 and TRBJ2-1; the D is unclear. This clonotype was obtained from a man aged 50 or older who received an inactivated influenza vaccine. The CDR3 is CSAVLRMTYNEQFF. The CDR3 DNA sequence: TGCAGTGCCGTCCTCCGTATGACCTACAATGAGCAGTTCTTC.